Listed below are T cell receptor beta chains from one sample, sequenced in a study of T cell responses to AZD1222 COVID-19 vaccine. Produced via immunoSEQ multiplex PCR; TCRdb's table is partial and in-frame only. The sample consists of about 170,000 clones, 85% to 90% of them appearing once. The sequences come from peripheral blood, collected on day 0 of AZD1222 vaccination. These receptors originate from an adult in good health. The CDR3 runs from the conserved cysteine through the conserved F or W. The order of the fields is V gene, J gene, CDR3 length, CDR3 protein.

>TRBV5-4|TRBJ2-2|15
CASSLGHGYTGELFF
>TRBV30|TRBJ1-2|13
CAWSRQGADGYTF
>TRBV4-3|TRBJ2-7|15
CASSQVGTVSYEQYF
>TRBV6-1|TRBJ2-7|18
CASSGYNATSGRRYEQYF
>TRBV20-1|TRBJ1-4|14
CSASLVGPREKLFF
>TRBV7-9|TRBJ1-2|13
CASSLAAAGGYTF
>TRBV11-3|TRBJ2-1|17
CASSPKTSGGILNEQFF
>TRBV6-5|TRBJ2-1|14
CASRLLRESGEQFF
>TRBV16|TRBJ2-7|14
CASKIGQGVGEQYF
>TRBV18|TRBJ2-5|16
CASSLQGATEEETQYF
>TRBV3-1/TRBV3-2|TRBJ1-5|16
CASSPSRQRGNQPQHF
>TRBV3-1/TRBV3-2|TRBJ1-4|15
CASSQDVFVYEKLFF
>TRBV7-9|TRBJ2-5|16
CASSHPGLAGVETQYF